The entry that follows covers one T cell receptor (beta chain) sequence. The sample comes from a study of blood T cell repertoires in COVID-19. Study as a whole: Spain, Italy and the United States supplied samples that represented acute and convalescent COVID-19.

Trimming removed 4 bases from V and 0 bases from J; junction bases left unmatched: 4. The CDR3 spans 15 residues. Germline CDR1 KGHSH, CDR2 LQKENI. Original data processing: The assay estimated nucleated cells by amplifying reference gene primers. TCRdb's copy holds only in-frame clones and misses some; the assay was immunoSEQ multiplex PCR. V, J and clone size are those of that table, while D and trimming were read from the DNA. This sample has tens of thousands of clones, with roughly 85% found just once. The chain couples TRBV18 to TRBJ2-7; TRBD2 matches 9 bases. This sequence originates from a woman aged 55-69 years with acute or convalescent COVID-19. The sequenced material came from peripheral blood. The CDR3 nucleotides are TGTGCCAGCTCACTTAGCGGGGGAAACTCCTACGAGCAGTACTTC. Translation: CASSLSGGNSYEQYF.